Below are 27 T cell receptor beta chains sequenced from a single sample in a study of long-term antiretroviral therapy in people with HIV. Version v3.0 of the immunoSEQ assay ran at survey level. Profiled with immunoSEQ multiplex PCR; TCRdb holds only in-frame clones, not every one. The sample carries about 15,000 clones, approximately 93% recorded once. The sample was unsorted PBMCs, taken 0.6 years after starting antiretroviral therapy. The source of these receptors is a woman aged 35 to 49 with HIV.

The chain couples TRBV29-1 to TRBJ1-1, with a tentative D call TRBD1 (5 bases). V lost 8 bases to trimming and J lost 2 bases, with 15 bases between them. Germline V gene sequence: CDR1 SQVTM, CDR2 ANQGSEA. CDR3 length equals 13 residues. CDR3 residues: CSSKSGTNTEAFF. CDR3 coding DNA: TGCAGCTCCAAGTCAGGGACCAACACTGAAGCTTTCTTT.

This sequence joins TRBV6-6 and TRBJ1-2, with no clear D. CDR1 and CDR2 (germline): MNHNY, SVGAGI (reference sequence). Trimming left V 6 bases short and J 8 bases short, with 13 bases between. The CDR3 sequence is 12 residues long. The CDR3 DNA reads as TGTGCCAGCAGAGGTGGCGGTGGGGGCTACACCTTC. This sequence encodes CASRGGGGGYTF.

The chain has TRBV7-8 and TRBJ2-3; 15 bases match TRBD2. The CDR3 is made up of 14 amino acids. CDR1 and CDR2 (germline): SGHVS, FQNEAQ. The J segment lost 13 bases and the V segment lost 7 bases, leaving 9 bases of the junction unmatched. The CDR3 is CASIGTSGGPVKYF. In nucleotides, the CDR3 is TGTGCCAGCATAGGGACTAGCGGGGGGCCGGTGAAGTATTTT.

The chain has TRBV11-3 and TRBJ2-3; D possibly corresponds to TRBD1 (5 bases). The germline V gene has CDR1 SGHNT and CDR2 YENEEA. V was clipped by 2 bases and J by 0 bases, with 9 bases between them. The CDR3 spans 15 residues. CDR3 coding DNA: TGTGCCAGCAGCTTAAGGGGCCTTAGCACAGATACGCAGTATTTT. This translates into CASSLRGLSTDTQYF. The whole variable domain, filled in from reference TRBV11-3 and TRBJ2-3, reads EAGVVQSPRYKIIEKKQPVAFWCNPISGHNTLYWYLQNLGQGPELLIRYENEEAVDDSQLPKDRFSAERLKGVDSTLKIQPAELGDSAVYLCASSLRGLSTDTQYFGPGTRLTVL.

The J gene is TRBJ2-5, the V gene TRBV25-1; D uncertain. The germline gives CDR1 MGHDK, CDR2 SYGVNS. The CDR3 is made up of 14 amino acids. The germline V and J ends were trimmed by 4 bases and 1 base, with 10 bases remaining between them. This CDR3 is CASSAVQAQETQYF. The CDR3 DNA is TGTGCCAGCAGTGCAGTTCAGGCCCAAGAGACCCAGTACTTC.

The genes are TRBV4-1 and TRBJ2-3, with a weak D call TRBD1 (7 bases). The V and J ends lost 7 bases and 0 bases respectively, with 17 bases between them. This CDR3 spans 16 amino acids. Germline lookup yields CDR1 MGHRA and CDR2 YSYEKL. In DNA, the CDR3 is TGCGCCAGCACGTCGGAGGGGGCCAGAAGCACAGATACGCAGTATTTT. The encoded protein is CASTSEGARSTDTQYF.

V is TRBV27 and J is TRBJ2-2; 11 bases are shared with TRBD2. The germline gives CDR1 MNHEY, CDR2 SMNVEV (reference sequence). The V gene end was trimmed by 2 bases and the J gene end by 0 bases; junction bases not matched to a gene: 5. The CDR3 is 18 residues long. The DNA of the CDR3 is TGTGCCAGCAGTTTAAGGGGACTAGCGGTGACGAACACCGGGGAGCTGTTTTTT. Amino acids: CASSLRGLAVTNTGELFF.

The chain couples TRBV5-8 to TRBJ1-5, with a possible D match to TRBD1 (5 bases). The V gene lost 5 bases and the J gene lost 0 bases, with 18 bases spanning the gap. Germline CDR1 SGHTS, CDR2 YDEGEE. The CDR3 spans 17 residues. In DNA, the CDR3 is TGTGCCAGCAGTTTTGAAGTTGGGCAGGGTAGCAATCAGCCCCAGCATTTT. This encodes CASSFEVGQGSNQPQHF.

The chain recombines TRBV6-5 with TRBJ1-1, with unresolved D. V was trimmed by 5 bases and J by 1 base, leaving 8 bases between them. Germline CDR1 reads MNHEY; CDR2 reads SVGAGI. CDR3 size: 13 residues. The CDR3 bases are TGTGCCAGCAGTCCCGACAAGAACACTGAAGCTTTCTTT. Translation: CASSPDKNTEAFF.

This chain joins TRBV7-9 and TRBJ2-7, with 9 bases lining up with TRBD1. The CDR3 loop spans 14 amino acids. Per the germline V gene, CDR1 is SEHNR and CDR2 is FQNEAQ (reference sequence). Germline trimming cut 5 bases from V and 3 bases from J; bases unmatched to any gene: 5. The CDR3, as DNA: TGTGCCAGCAGCAGCCGGGACAGGGTCTACGAGCAGTACTTC. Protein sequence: CASSSRDRVYEQYF.

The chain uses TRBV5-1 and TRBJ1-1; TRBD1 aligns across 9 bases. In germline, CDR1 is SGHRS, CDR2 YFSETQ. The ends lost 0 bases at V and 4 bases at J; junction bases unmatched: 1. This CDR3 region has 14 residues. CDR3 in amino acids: CASSLETGGTEAFF. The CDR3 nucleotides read TGCGCCAGCAGCTTGGAGACAGGGGGCACTGAAGCTTTCTTT.

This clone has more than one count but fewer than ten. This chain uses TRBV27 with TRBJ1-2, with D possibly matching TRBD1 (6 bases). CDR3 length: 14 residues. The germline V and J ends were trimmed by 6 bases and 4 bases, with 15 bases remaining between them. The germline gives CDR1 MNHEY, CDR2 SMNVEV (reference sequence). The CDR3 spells CASSAGGRAYGYTF. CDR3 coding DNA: TGTGCCAGCAGCGCCGGGGGGCGCGCCTATGGCTACACCTTC.

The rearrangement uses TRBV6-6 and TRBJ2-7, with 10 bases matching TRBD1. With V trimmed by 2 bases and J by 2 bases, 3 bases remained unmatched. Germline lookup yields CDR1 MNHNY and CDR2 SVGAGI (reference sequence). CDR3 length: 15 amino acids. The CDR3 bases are TGTGCCAGCAGTTACGGGACAGGGGTTGCCTACGAGCAGTACTTC. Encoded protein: CASSYGTGVAYEQYF.

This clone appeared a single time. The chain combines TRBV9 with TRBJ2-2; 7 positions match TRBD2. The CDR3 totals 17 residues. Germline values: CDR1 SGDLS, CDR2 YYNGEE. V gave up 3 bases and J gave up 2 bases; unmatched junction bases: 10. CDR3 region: CASSARPGTINTGELFF. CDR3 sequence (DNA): TGTGCCAGCAGCGCTCGCCCCGGGACTATTAACACCGGGGAGCTGTTTTTT.

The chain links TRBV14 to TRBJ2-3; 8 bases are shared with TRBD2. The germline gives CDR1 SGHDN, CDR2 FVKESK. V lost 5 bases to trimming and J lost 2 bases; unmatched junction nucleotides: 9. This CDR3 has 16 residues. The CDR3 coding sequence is TGTGCCAGCAGCTCGAGAGCGGGGGCTCCCACAGATACGCAGTATTTT. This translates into CASSSRAGAPTDTQYF.

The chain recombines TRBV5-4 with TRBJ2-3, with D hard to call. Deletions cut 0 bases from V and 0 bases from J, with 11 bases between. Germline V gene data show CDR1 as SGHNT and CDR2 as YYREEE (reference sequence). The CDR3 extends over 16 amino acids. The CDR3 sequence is CASSLATTSSTDTQYF. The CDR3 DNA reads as TGTGCCAGCAGCTTGGCCACGACTTCTAGCACAGATACGCAGTATTTT.

The CDR3 DNA sequence: TGTGCCAGCTCACCAATGGGGACCAACTATGGCTACACCTTC. Protein sequence: CASSPMGTNYGYTF. J is TRBJ1-2 and V is TRBV18; weak D call: TRBD1 (5 bases). The CDR3 has 14 residues. The germline CDR1 and CDR2 sequences are KGHSH and LQKENI. V lost 2 bases to trimming and J lost 2 bases, with 9 bases between them.

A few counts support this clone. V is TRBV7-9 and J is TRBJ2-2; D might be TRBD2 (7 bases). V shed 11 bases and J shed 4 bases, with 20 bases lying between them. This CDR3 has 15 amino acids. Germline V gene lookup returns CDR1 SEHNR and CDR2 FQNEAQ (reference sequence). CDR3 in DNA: TGTGCCTCCACAAGGGGGGGCGCGGTCACCGGGGAGCTGTTTTTT. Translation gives CASTRGGAVTGELFF.

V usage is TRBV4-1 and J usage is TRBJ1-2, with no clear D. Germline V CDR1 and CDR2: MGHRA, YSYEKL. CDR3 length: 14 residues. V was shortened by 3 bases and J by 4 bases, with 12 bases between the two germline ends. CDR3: CASSQVGITYGYTF. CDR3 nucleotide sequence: TGCGCCAGCAGCCAGGTCGGGATAACCTATGGCTACACCTTC.

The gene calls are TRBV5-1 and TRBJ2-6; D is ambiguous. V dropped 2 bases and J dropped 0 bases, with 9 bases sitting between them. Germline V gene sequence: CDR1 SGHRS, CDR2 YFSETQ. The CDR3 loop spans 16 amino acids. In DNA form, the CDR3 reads TGCGCCAGCAGCTTACCCACAGTCTCTGGGGCCAACGTCCTGACTTTC. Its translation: CASSLPTVSGANVLTF.

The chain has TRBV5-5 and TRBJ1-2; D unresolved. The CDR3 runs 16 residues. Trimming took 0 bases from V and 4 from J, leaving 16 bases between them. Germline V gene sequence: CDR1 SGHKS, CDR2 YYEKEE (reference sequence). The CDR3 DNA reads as TGTGCCAGCAGCTTGGCCCTCGTGCAAGGCGGCTATGGCTACACCTTC. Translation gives CASSLALVQGGYGYTF.

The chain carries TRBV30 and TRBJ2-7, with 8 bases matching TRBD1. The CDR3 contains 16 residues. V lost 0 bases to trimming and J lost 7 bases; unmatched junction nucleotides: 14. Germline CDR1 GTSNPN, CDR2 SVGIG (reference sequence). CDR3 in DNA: TGTGCCTGGAGTGTAGTACGGACAGGGCTTTATTGGGAGCAGTACTTC. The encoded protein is CAWSVVRTGLYWEQYF.

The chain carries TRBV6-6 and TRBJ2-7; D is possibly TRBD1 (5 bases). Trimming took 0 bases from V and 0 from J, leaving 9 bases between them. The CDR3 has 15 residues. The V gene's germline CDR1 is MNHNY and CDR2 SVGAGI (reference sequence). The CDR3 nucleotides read TGTGCCAGCAGTTACTCAGGGGCAAGCTCCTACGAGCAGTACTTC. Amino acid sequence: CASSYSGASSYEQYF.

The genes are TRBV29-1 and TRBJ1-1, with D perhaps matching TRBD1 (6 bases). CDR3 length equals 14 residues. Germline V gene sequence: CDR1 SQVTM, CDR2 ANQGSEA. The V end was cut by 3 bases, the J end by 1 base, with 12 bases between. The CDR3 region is CSVDAGTWNTEAFF. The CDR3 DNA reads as TGCAGCGTTGATGCCGGGACATGGAACACTGAAGCTTTCTTT.

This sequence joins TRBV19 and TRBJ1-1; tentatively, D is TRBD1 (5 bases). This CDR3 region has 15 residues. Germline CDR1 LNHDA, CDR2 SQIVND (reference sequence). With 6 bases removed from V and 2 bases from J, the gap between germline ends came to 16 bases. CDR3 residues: CASRASRAGNTEAFF. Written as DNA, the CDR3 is TGTGCCAGTAGGGCAAGCAGGGCTGGTAACACTGAAGCTTTCTTT.

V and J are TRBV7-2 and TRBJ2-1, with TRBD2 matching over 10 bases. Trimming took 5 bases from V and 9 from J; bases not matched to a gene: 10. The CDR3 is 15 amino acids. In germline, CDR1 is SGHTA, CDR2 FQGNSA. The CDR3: CASSPVAGGGLEQFF. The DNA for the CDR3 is TGTGCCAGCAGCCCGGTAGCGGGGGGCGGGCTTGAGCAGTTCTTC.

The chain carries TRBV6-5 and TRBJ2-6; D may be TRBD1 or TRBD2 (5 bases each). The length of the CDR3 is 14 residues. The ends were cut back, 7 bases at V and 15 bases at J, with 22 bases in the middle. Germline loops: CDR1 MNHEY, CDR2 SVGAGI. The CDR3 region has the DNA TGTGCCAGCAAATCGGGGCGGCAGGGCCAAGCCCTGACTTTC. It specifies CASKSGRQGQALTF.